This entry lists 8 T cell receptor beta chains sequenced from one sample in a study of identical twins. TCRdb reprocessed the 5' RACE reads with MiXCR, giving one entry per CDR3 protein. The repertoire includes about 920,000 distinct CDR3 sequences, about 12% of them detected once, and around 1.5% sits in the top ten. These data were also reused for a study on yellow fever vaccine responses in identical twins.

The sample consisted of PBMCs. These receptors were collected from a young woman in good health.

CDR3 amino acids: CASRQGRNYGYTF. Here the CDR3 DNA reads TGTGCCAGCAGACAGGGACGGAACTATGGCTACACCTTC. The chain has TRBV6-1 and TRBJ1-2; perhaps TRBD1 as D (6 bases). This CDR3 is 13 amino acids long. CDR1 and CDR2 from the germline V gene are MNHNS and SASEGT. Trimming stripped 6 bases from V and 2 bases from J, with 10 bases between.

The chain carries TRBV3-1 and TRBJ2-5; tentative D call: TRBD2 (6 bases). V lost 1 base, J lost 6 bases, and 15 bases lay in between. The CDR3 covers 15 residues. From germline, CDR1 is LGHDT and CDR2 YNNKEL (reference sequence). CDR3 nucleotide sequence: TGTGCCAGCAGCCAAGCCGGGACTGGTTGGAAGACCCAGTACTTC. Translation gives CASSQAGTGWKTQYF.

The chain combines TRBV12-3 or TRBV12-4 with TRBJ1-1; D unclear. The CDR3 has 15 amino acids. The V and J ends lost 7 bases and 7 bases respectively, with 22 bases between them. DNA of the CDR3: TGTGCCAGCAACATTGGGATCCCTCGGGTCAGTGAAGCTTTCTTT. The encoded protein is CASNIGIPRVSEAFF.

This chain links TRBV20-1 with TRBJ2-3, with D possibly called TRBD1 or TRBD2 (5 bases each). The germline V gene encodes CDR1 DFQATT and CDR2 SNEGSKA (reference sequence). With 3 bases removed from V and 2 bases from J, the gap between germline ends came to 15 bases. CDR3 length: 15 residues. CDR3 nucleotide sequence: TGCAGTGCTAGGCCTCGGGGCCGCAACACAGATACGCAGTATTTT. Protein product: CSARPRGRNTDTQYF.

This clonotype was counted ten times or more. The chain couples TRBV6-5 to TRBJ1-1, with D possibly being TRBD1 (6 bases). Germline V gives CDR1 MNHEY, CDR2 SVGAGI. The CDR3 runs to 14 residues. The V gene lost 2 bases and the J gene lost 2 bases, with 9 bases spanning the gap. This CDR3 is CASSYRQDNTEAFF. DNA of the CDR3: TGTGCCAGCAGTTACCGACAGGACAACACTGAAGCTTTCTTT.

The rearrangement links TRBV27 to TRBJ2-6; D uncertain. V lost 5 bases to trimming and J lost 0 bases, with 11 bases between them. Germline V CDR1 and CDR2: MNHEY, SMNVEV (reference sequence). This CDR3 contains 16 residues. The CDR3 DNA follows: TGTGCCAGCAGTACCTCGCGGAGCTCTGGGGCCAACGTCCTGACTTTC. Its translation: CASSTSRSSGANVLTF.

The chain links TRBV11-2 to TRBJ2-1, with D perhaps matching TRBD2 (6 bases). Looked up from germline, CDR1 is SGHAT and CDR2 is FQNNGV. This CDR3 has 15 residues. Trimming shortened V by 5 bases and J by 4 bases, and 15 bases separated the two germline ends. CDR3 residues: CASSPTGTSYNEQFF. The CDR3 bases are TGTGCCAGCAGCCCAACCGGGACTTCTTACAATGAGCAGTTCTTC.

The V and J genes are TRBV28 and TRBJ2-7, with TRBD1 identical over 9 bases. From germline, CDR1 is MDHEN and CDR2 SYDVKM. The CDR3 runs to 18 residues. J gave up 3 bases and V 3 bases, and 15 bases lay outside the gene matches. The CDR3 loop is CASSFLGRMTGGFYEQYV. The CDR3 nucleotides are TGTGCCAGCAGTTTTTTGGGGCGTATGACAGGGGGATTCTACGAGCAGTACGTC.